The clone carrying this T cell receptor (beta chain) was recorded at least ten times. The data stem from a study of blood T cells in healthy people across ages. A second PCR of about 7 to 12 cycles used a sample-barcoded 5' primer and a J-beta primer mix. Each of the cDNA molecules was tagged by a template-switch adaptor with 12 random nucleotides. TCRdb used MiXCR to reprocess the 5' RACE reads, holding one entry per CDR3 protein. The table includes about 930,000 distinct CDR3 sequences, 25% to 35% detected once. Germline loops: CDR1 MGHRA, CDR2 YSYEKL. This CDR3 has 19 amino acids. V shed 0 bases and J shed 0 bases, with 18 bases lying between them. Each donor gave approximately 9.5 milliliters of peripheral blood. The sample also formed part of further work on T cells of mothers and their children.

This receptor was taken from a woman aged 35 to 49 in good health. This chain uses TRBV4-1 with TRBJ2-4; D not resolved. What was sequenced was blood. The CDR3 nucleotides are TGCGCCAGCAGCCAAGATGGTCCTGGGCAGTTACTAGCCAAAAACATTCAGTACTTC. Translated, it gives CASSQDGPGQLLAKNIQYF.